Sequencing of this TCR beta chain was carried out in a study of blood T cell repertoires in COVID-19. Whole-study context: Spain, Italy and the United States supplied samples that represented acute and convalescent COVID-19. The cDNA or gDNA used as material had been derived from T cells, B-cell-depleted T cells, or PBMCs.

In the authors' methods: Reference gene primers were amplified, and this amplification served to estimate nucleated cell counts. Generated by immunoSEQ multiplex PCR, the TCRdb table keeps only in-frame clones and is missing some. Clonal size and the V and J genes are those of that table, whereas D and trimming came from the DNA. The sample lists some 110,000 clones; 70% to 90% were seen once. Trimming stripped 4 bases from V and 4 bases from J, with 5 bases between. Germline lookup yields CDR1 SGHNT and CDR2 YENEEA. The CDR3 totals 13 residues. This chain uses TRBV11-3 with TRBJ1-6; D remains ambiguous. The specimen was peripheral blood. This clonotype originated in a man in his forties with acute or convalescent COVID-19. CDR3 DNA: TGTGCCAGCAGCTACACATATAATTCACCCCTCCACTTT. Its protein product is CASSYTYNSPLHF.